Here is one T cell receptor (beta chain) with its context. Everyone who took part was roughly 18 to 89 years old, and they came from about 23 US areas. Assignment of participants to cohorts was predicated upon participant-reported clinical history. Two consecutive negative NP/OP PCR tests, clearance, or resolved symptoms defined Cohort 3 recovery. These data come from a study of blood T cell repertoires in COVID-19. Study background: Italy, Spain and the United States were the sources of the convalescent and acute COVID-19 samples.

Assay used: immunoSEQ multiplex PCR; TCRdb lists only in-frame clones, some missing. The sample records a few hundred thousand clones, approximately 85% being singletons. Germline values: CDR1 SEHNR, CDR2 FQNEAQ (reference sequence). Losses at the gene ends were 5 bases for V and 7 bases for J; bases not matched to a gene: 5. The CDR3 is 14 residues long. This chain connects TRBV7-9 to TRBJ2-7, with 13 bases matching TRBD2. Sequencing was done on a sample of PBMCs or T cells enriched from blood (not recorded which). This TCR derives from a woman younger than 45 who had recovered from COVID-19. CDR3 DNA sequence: TGTGCCAGCAGCCCCGGGACTAGCGGGGTTGAGCAGTACTTC. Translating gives CASSPGTSGVEQYF.